This T cell receptor beta chain derives from a study of T cell changes during pregnancy in multiple sclerosis. Method: immunoSEQ multiplex PCR; TCRdb's copy keeps in-frame clones and lacks some. The data contain some 41,000 clones, roughly nine tenths of them singletons. The CDR3 contains 13 residues. V was clipped by 3 bases and J by 4 bases; unmatched bases: 2. CDR1 MGHDK and CDR2 SYGVNS come from the germline V gene. The clonotype originates from a female donor in good health, enrolled as a control in a pregnancy study. The chain combines TRBV25-1 with TRBJ1-2, with TRBD1 matching over 7 bases. The specimen was CD4+ T cells from peripheral blood mononuclear cells, collected in the third trimester of pregnancy. This CDR3 is CASSDRDSYGYTF. The CDR3 nucleotides read TGTGCCAGCAGTGACCGGGACAGCTATGGCTACACCTTC.